The clone carrying this TCR beta chain was found a few times. Its matching antigen is unknown. The treatment was: roughly 10-day PBMC culture with coronavirus spike peptide pools or control peptides (ViraFEST assay). There are 13 residues in the CDR3. The germline CDR1 and CDR2 sequences are MNHNS and SASEGT. V was pared by 5 bases and J by 5 bases, with 12 bases between. Sequencing of DNA taken from cultured CD4+ T cells relied on the Oncomine TCR Beta short-read assay. One entry per CDR3 protein results from TCRdb running MiXCR on the PCR reads. The data hold about 18,000 distinct CDR3 sequences, with 70% observed a single time. The data stem from a study of vaccination and CD4 T cells after COVID-19.

The receptor was isolated from a human donor who had recovered from COVID-19. V gene TRBV6-1 combines with J gene TRBJ2-5, with D possibly being TRBD1 (6 bases). Sequencing was carried out using CD4+ T cells from blood, cultured in vitro. This CDR3 reads CASSPGVRETQYF. DNA of the CDR3: TGTGCCAGCAGTCCAGGGGTCAGGGAGACCCAGTACTTC.